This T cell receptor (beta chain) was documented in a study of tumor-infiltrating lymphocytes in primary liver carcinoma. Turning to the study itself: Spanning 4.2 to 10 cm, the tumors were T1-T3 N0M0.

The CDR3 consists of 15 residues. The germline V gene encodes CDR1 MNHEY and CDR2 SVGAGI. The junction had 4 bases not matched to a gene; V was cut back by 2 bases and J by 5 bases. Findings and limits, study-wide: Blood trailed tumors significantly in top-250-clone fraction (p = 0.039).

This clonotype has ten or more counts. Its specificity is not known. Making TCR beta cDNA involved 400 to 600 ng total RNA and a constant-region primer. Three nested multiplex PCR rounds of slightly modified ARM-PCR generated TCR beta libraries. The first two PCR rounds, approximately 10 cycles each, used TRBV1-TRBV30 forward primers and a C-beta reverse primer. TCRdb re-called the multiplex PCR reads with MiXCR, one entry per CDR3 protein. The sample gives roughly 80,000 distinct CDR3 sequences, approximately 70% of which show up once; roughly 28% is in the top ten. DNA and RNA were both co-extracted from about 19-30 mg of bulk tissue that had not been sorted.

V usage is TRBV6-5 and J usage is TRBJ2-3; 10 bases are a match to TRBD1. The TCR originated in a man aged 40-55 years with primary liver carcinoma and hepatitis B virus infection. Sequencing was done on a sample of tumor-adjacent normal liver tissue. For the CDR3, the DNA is TGTGCCAGCAGTTACGGGACAGGGGAGGGAGATACGCAGTATTTT. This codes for CASSYGTGEGDTQYF.